These 10 T cell receptor beta chains were sequenced from one sample in a study of T cells after yellow fever vaccination. From the 5' RACE reads, TCRdb called clonotypes with MiXCR, one entry per CDR3 protein. The sample consists of some 250,000 distinct CDR3 sequences, roughly 3.7% of them appearing once. The sample consisted of PBMCs, taken 15 days after the yellow fever booster vaccination. The receptors shown here come from a man aged 18 to 30 who received the YFV17D yellow fever vaccine.

Worth noting for this clonotype: Just one base apart from a much larger clone, this may be a read error. The gene calls are TRBV12-3 or TRBV12-4 and TRBJ2-5; D is ambiguous. The CDR3 is made up of 16 amino acids. The ends were cut back, 3 bases at V and 1 base at J, with 15 bases in the middle. The CDR3 loop reads CASSLGVVGIQETQYF. The CDR3, as DNA: TGTGCCAGCAGTTTGGGTGTGGTGGGGATCCAAGAGACCCAGTACTTC.

This clonotype was counted ten times or more. V gene TRBV6-6 combines with J gene TRBJ2-7, with D tentatively TRBD1 (5 bases). Deletions cut 0 bases from V and 6 bases from J, with 12 bases between. CDR3 length equals 14 residues. The V gene's germline CDR1 is MNHNY and CDR2 SVGAGI (reference sequence). DNA for the CDR3: TGTGCCAGCAGTTACTCGGGGCAGGCATCCGAGCAGTACTTC. Protein product: CASSYSGQASEQYF.

There are many counts of this clonotype. The J gene is TRBJ2-5, the V gene TRBV4-2; 7 nucleotides line up with TRBD2. The CDR3 totals 14 residues. CDR1 is LGHNA and CDR2 is YNFKEQ in the germline V gene. Trimming at V came to 2 bases and at J to 5 bases, leaving 5 bases not matched to a gene. CDR3 coding DNA: TGTGCCAGCAGCCAAAGCGGGACTCGTGAGACCCAGTACTTC. Its protein is CASSQSGTRETQYF.

This clonotype appeared many times. The chain has TRBV5-1 and TRBJ1-4; D perhaps matches TRBD1 (6 bases). V lost 0 bases and J lost 2, with 8 bases in between. CDR1 and CDR2 (germline): SGHRS, YFSETQ. There are 15 residues in the CDR3. CDR3 sequence: CASSLVRGTNEKLFF. The CDR3 DNA is TGCGCCAGCAGCTTGGTCAGGGGCACTAATGAAAAACTGTTTTTT. The variable domain in full, completed from reference TRBV5-1 and TRBJ1-4, reads KAGVTQTPRYLIKTRGQQVTLSCSPISGHRSVSWYQQTPGQGLQFLFEYFSETQRNKGNFPGRFSGRQFSNSRSEMNVSTLELGDSALYLCASSLVRGTNEKLFFGSGTQLSVL.

This clonotype was recorded at least ten times. The V call is TRBV7-9, the J call TRBJ2-3, with a tentative D call TRBD1 (5 bases). The CDR3 consists of 15 residues. CDR1 is SEHNR and CDR2 is FQNEAQ in the germline V gene (reference sequence). V was pared by 5 bases and J by 0 bases, with 12 bases between. The CDR3 nucleotides are TGTGCCAGCAGCCCAGCACAGGTTAGCACAGATACGCAGTATTTT. Translated: CASSPAQVSTDTQYF.

The sample holds many counts of this clonotype. The V and J genes are TRBV4-1 and TRBJ2-3, with TRBD2 matching over 8 bases. The CDR3 contains 16 residues. CDR1 is MGHRA and CDR2 is YSYEKL in the germline V gene. J lost 3 bases, V lost 0 bases, and 5 bases had no gene match. The CDR3 DNA reads as TGCGCCAGCAGCCAAGATTCGGGGGGGTGGACAGATACGCAGTATTTT. Translated, it gives CASSQDSGGWTDTQYF.

This clonotype showed up many times. The rearrangement uses TRBV5-1 and TRBJ1-2; the match to TRBD1 covers 10 bases. The V and J ends lost 4 bases and 6 bases, in that order; junction bases with no gene match: 12. The CDR3 is 16 amino acids. CDR1 and CDR2 (germline): SGHRS, YFSETQ. The CDR3 bases are TGCGCCAGCAGCCCCTTCCGGGGACAGGGGTATAATGGCTACACCTTC. Translation: CASSPFRGQGYNGYTF.

In its sample, this clonotype was seen many times. This chain joins TRBV3-1 and TRBJ2-2; possible D gene TRBD2, 5 bases. V gave up 0 bases and J gave up 4 bases, with 15 bases separating them. This CDR3 region has 17 residues. Germline lookup yields CDR1 LGHDT and CDR2 YNNKEL (reference sequence). In nucleotides, the CDR3 is TGTGCCAGCAGCCAAGATCGATGGGAGTTGGGCACCGGGGAGCTGTTTTTT. This codes for CASSQDRWELGTGELFF.

The sample holds many counts of this clonotype. The rearrangement joins TRBV20-1 to TRBJ2-3, with 9 positions matching TRBD2. The V gene's germline CDR1 is DFQATT and CDR2 SNEGSKA (reference sequence). The CDR3 totals 15 residues. J gave up 1 base and V 3 bases, and 5 bases lay outside the gene matches. The CDR3 protein is CSASRASGGTDTQYF. For the CDR3, the DNA is TGCAGTGCTAGTAGGGCTAGCGGGGGCACAGATACGCAGTATTTT.

This clonotype was found many times. The V and J genes are TRBV6-4 and TRBJ2-2, with D unresolved. The CDR3 sequence is 15 residues long. Germline lookup yields CDR1 MRHNA and CDR2 SNTAGT. V shed 4 bases and J shed 2 bases, with 11 bases lying between them. The DNA of the CDR3 is TGTGCCAGCAGTGCCCTGGCAGCAAACACCGGGGAGCTGTTTTTT. Amino acids: CASSALAANTGELFF.